The next 26 T cell receptor beta chains were all read from a single sample in a study of T cell responses to AZD1222 COVID-19 vaccine. TCRdb's table, derived via immunoSEQ multiplex PCR, lists solely in-frame clones and lacks some. The sample lists around 70,000 clones, about 85% occurring once. Material: peripheral blood, obtained 28 days after the second AZD1222 dose. All receptors derive from an adult who received the AZD1222 COVID-19 vaccine.

This clone was observed a few times. The V gene is TRBV19, the J gene TRBJ1-2, with 8 positions matching TRBD1. The V gene's germline CDR1 is LNHDA and CDR2 SQIVND (reference sequence). The CDR3 sequence is 15 residues long. Trimming removed 7 bases from V and 1 base from J; junction bases left unmatched: 8. The CDR3 region is CASTRTGWVNYGYTF. The DNA of the CDR3 is TGTGCCAGTACCCGGACAGGGTGGGTTAACTATGGCTACACCTTC.

The rearrangement uses TRBV19 and TRBJ2-4, with D possibly TRBD1 on 6 matching bases. V was clipped by 4 bases and J by 0 bases, with 13 bases between them. CDR1 and CDR2 from the germline V gene are LNHDA and SQIVND (reference sequence). CDR3 size: 16 residues. The DNA for the CDR3 is TGTGCCAGTAGTACGCTCGAACAGGGAGCCAAAAACATTCAGTACTTC. It specifies CASSTLEQGAKNIQYF.

The V gene is TRBV5-1, the J gene TRBJ2-2, with D maybe TRBD1 (5 bases). In germline, CDR1 is SGHRS, CDR2 YFSETQ. The V and J ends lost 0 bases and 0 bases respectively, with 9 bases between them. The CDR3 has 16 amino acids. The CDR3 sequence is CASSLGQTTNTGELFF. Here the CDR3 DNA reads TGCGCCAGCAGCTTGGGACAGACAACGAACACCGGGGAGCTGTTTTTT.

This chain connects TRBV5-1 to TRBJ1-4; TRBD1 might be the D (5 bases). CDR1 and CDR2 from the germline V gene are SGHRS and YFSETQ. The ends were cut back, 3 bases at V and 0 bases at J, with 12 bases in the middle. The CDR3 sequence is 16 residues long. CDR3 protein: CASSWGTGPTNEKLFF. The CDR3, as DNA: TGCGCCAGCAGCTGGGGCACCGGGCCAACTAATGAAAAACTGTTTTTT.

The chain is built from TRBV7-8 and TRBJ2-2; TRBD1 might be the D (6 bases). CDR3 size: 17 residues. Trimming cost V 5 bases and J 1 base, with 17 bases left between them. Germline CDR1 is SGHVS and CDR2 is FQNEAQ. This CDR3 is CASSQFEGHMNTGELFF. The CDR3 DNA is TGTGCCAGCAGCCAATTCGAGGGACACATGAACACCGGGGAGCTGTTTTTT.

This chain links TRBV6-5 with TRBJ2-6, with D uncertain. The V gene's germline CDR1 is MNHEY and CDR2 SVGAGI. This CDR3 contains 15 residues. V shed 2 bases and J shed 0 bases, with 5 bases lying between them. Written as DNA, the CDR3 is TGTGCCAGCAGTTACAGAGGCTCTGGGGCCAACGTCCTGACTTTC. It encodes CASSYRGSGANVLTF.

This chain uses TRBV2 with TRBJ1-2, with 9 bases lining up with TRBD1. The germline V gene has CDR1 SNHLY and CDR2 FYNNEI. V trimming: 4 bases; J trimming: 4 bases; junction bases outside the gene matches: 4. The CDR3 loop spans 14 amino acids. CDR3 protein: CASSGTGVGYGYTF. The CDR3 DNA reads as TGTGCCAGCAGTGGGACAGGGGTTGGCTATGGCTACACCTTC.

J is TRBJ1-2 and V is TRBV5-4; D is perhaps TRBD1 (6 bases). The CDR3 sequence is 17 residues long. CDR1 and CDR2 from the germline V gene are SGHNT and YYREEE (reference sequence). Trimming shortened V by 0 bases and J by 1 base, and 16 bases separated the two germline ends. In nucleotides, the CDR3 is TGTGCCAGCAGCTTGGGCGGGGGACAACGCATTAACTATGGCTACACCTTC. Translated: CASSLGGGQRINYGYTF.

This clone was seen once. CDR3 residues: CASSLGQPSDTQYF. Written as DNA, the CDR3 is TGTGCCAGCAGCTTAGGCCAGCCCTCAGATACGCAGTATTTT. The chain joins TRBV7-3 to TRBJ2-3; no firm D call. The germline V and J ends were trimmed by 2 bases and 4 bases, with 10 bases remaining between them. Germline-derived CDR1 and CDR2 are SGHTA and FQGTGA. The CDR3 length is 14 residues.

The chain uses TRBV18 and TRBJ2-1, with 9 bases that match TRBD2. The CDR3 covers 15 residues. Trimming took 3 bases from V and 6 from J; bases not matched to a gene: 6. Germline CDR1 KGHSH, CDR2 LQKENI. The CDR3 loop reads CASSPGTSSGNEQFF. CDR3 bases: TGTGCCAGCTCACCCGGGACTAGCTCGGGCAATGAGCAGTTCTTC.

This sequence joins TRBV3-1 (or the pseudogene TRBV3-2) and TRBJ2-3; no clear D. The germline gives CDR1 LGHDT, CDR2 YNNKEL (reference sequence). This CDR3 is built from 15 residues. V lost 3 bases, J lost 2 bases, and 12 bases lay in between. CDR3 sequence: CASSQPSQHTDTQYF. The DNA of the CDR3 is TGTGCCAGCAGCCAGCCCTCGCAACACACAGATACGCAGTATTTT.

This chain connects TRBV5-5 to TRBJ1-1; TRBD1 might be the D (5 bases). Germline CDR1 reads SGHKS; CDR2 reads YYEKEE (reference sequence). This CDR3 comprises 13 residues. The germline V and J ends were trimmed by 4 bases and 4 bases, with 11 bases remaining between them. CDR3 sequence reads: CASSQGEGTEAFF. CDR3 bases: TGTGCCAGCAGCCAGGGCGAGGGCACTGAAGCTTTCTTT.

This clone was detected once. The rearrangement links TRBV6-5 to TRBJ2-5, with D perhaps being TRBD1 or TRBD2 (5 bases each). With 2 bases removed from V and 5 bases from J, the gap between germline ends came to 18 bases. Germline V gene data show CDR1 as MNHEY and CDR2 as SVGAGI. The CDR3 is 16 residues long. CDR3 residues: CASSYGTGTMVETQYF. The CDR3 bases are TGTGCCAGCAGTTACGGCACCGGGACGATGGTGGAGACCCAGTACTTC.

The rearrangement links TRBV20-1 to TRBJ1-2; D not certain. CDR3 length: 11 residues. Trimming shortened V by 4 bases and J by 8 bases, and 11 bases separated the two germline ends. Germline V gene sequence: CDR1 DFQATT, CDR2 SNEGSKA (reference sequence). CDR3 sequence: CSATGVSGYTF. DNA for the CDR3: TGCAGTGCTACCGGAGTGAGCGGCTACACCTTC.

This rearrangement joins TRBV3-1 (or the pseudogene TRBV3-2) to TRBJ2-1; 9 nucleotides align to TRBD2. CDR1 LGHDT and CDR2 YNNKEL come from the germline V gene (reference sequence). CDR3 length: 15 amino acids. V was clipped by 3 bases and J by 5 bases; unmatched bases: 5. CDR3 region: CASSQLAGLNNEQFF. DNA of the CDR3: TGTGCCAGCAGCCAGCTAGCGGGATTGAACAATGAGCAGTTCTTC.

The chain recombines TRBV29-1 with TRBJ1-5, with D unresolved. Trimming cost V 6 bases and J 6 bases, with 15 bases left between them. CDR3 length: 13 amino acids. Germline CDR1 reads SQVTM; CDR2 reads ANQGSEA. The CDR3 DNA sequence: TGCAGCGTCCTTGACCGGTACGGTCAGCCCCAGCATTTT. Its protein is CSVLDRYGQPQHF.

This rearrangement joins TRBV19 to TRBJ1-1; D perhaps matches TRBD1 (6 bases). Germline V gene data show CDR1 as LNHDA and CDR2 as SQIVND (reference sequence). CDR3 length equals 14 residues. Trimming cost V 7 bases and J 3 bases, with 15 bases left between them. The CDR3 loop reads CASNQGGLDTEAFF. Here the CDR3 DNA reads TGTGCCAGTAACCAAGGGGGGCTTGACACTGAAGCTTTCTTT.

The genes are TRBV2 and TRBJ2-1, with 8 positions matching TRBD2. Trimming removed 5 bases from V and 8 bases from J; junction bases left unmatched: 14. The CDR3 has 16 residues. Per germline, CDR1 SNHLY and CDR2 FYNNEI. DNA of the CDR3: TGTGCCAGCAGTTCCCCGGGAGCGGGAGACGGAGATGAGCAGTTCTTC. As protein: CASSSPGAGDGDEQFF.

The chain carries TRBV9 and TRBJ2-1; no clear D gene. The V end lost 4 bases, the J end lost 4 bases, and 18 bases lay between the germline ends. CDR1 is SGDLS, CDR2 YYNGEE, per germline. CDR3 length equals 16 residues. CDR3 nucleotide sequence: TGTGCCAGCAGCCCGGGCGCGGTGGCGAGATACAATGAGCAGTTCTTC. It encodes CASSPGAVARYNEQFF.

The chain joins TRBV7-2 to TRBJ2-2; D is unclear. CDR1 is SGHTA and CDR2 is FQGNSA in the germline V gene. The V end lost 4 bases, the J end lost 7 bases, and 4 bases lay between the germline ends. This CDR3 has 11 residues. CDR3: CASSSRGELFF. The CDR3 bases are TGTGCCAGCAGCTCACGCGGGGAGCTGTTTTTT. Full variable domain (missing parts from reference TRBV7-2 and TRBJ2-2): GAGVSQSPSNKVTEKGKDVELRCDPISGHTALYWYRQSLGQGLEFLIYFQGNSAPDKSGLPSDRFSAERTGGSVSTLTIQRTQQEDSAVYLCASSSRGELFFGEGSRLTVL.

The CDR3 region has the DNA TGTGCCAGCAGTTACCACAGGGACAGGGGGACAGATACGCAGTATTTT. This sequence encodes CASSYHRDRGTDTQYF. This chain joins TRBV6-6 and TRBJ2-3; 11 bases align to TRBD1. Germline loops: CDR1 MNHNY, CDR2 SVGAGI (reference sequence). This CDR3 is 16 amino acids long. Trimming removed 2 bases from V and 3 bases from J; junction bases left unmatched: 4.

The chain links TRBV15 to TRBJ2-1; 10 positions agree with TRBD2. This CDR3 is built from 16 residues. The trim removed 0 bases at V and 14 bases at J, leaving 13 bases unmatched. CDR1 and CDR2 from the germline V gene are LNHNV and YYDKDF (reference sequence). In DNA form, the CDR3 reads TGTGCCACCAGCAGAGATCGAGCGGGAGGGACCCTGCCCGAGTTCTTC. Translated: CATSRDRAGGTLPEFF.

V is TRBV6-6 and J is TRBJ2-1; 8 bases align to TRBD2. Trimming took 6 bases from V and 1 from J; bases not matched to a gene: 5. This CDR3 comprises 15 residues. CDR1 and CDR2 from the germline V gene are MNHNY and SVGAGI (reference sequence). CDR3 residues: CASSPTSGSYNEQFF. For the CDR3, the DNA is TGTGCCAGCAGCCCAACTAGCGGTTCCTACAATGAGCAGTTCTTC.

Here the CDR3 DNA reads TGTGCCAGCAGCTTGGCCGGGACAGGGTGGTCTGGCTACACCTTC. Translation: CASSLAGTGWSGYTF. J is TRBJ1-2 and V is TRBV5-6; 9 bases are shared with TRBD1. Germline V gives CDR1 SGHDT, CDR2 YYEEEE. Losses at the gene ends were 0 bases for V and 7 bases for J; bases not matched to a gene: 7. The CDR3 is made up of 15 amino acids.

The chain has TRBV12-3 or TRBV12-4 and TRBJ2-2; D may correspond to TRBD1 or TRBD2 (5 bases each). The CDR3 runs to 13 residues. The V and J ends lost 6 bases and 5 bases respectively, with 10 bases between them. CDR3 region: CASRTGGTGELFF. Here the CDR3 DNA reads TGTGCCAGCAGGACTGGGGGAACCGGGGAGCTGTTTTTT.

This chain connects TRBV2 to TRBJ2-3; D unclear. Trimming removed 4 bases at V and 2 bases at J, with 10 bases between. Germline assignment: CDR1 SNHLY and CDR2 FYNNEI. The CDR3 is 14 residues long. CDR3 nucleotide sequence: TGTGCCAGCAGTGTGACAAGAACCACAGATACGCAGTATTTT. Protein sequence: CASSVTRTTDTQYF.